Reported below is one TCR beta chain. This receptor's antigen is unknown. The sample holds no much larger clone one base away, and base qualities are not on file. The data were taken from a study of T cell changes during pregnancy in multiple sclerosis (dated by TCRdb to between 2019 and 2020). For context, the study as a whole: In women with multiple sclerosis, the researchers looked at how the T cell repertoire shifted as pregnancy progressed.

The library was obtained by the immunoSEQ multiplex PCR assay. Here the immuneACCESS table is served through TCRdb, limited to in-frame sequences with V and J called. Missing clones are a known gap in these copies; in checked studies unresolved V genes cover under half, and the rest lacks a known reason. The sample table lists roughly 39,000 clones, about nine tenths of them with a count of one. Of the sample, approximately 0.38% is held by the ten largest clones. Including cysteine and phenylalanine, the CDR3 has 13 amino acids. Of all the DNA, just the CDR3 is kept, 39 bases in frame from base 1. According to the germline V gene (reference sequence), CDR1 reads LNHDA and CDR2 reads SQIVND. Relative to germline, V is 6 bases shorter and J is 7 bases shorter, with 15 bases between their ends.

This sequence originates from a female donor in good health, enrolled as a control in a pregnancy study. Rearrangement joined TRBV19 to TRBJ1-1; perhaps TRBD1 is the D gene, with 5 bases matching. The sample was CD4+ T cells from peripheral blood mononuclear cells, taken after pregnancy. The DNA reads TGTGCCAGTAGACCCCCGGACACATATGAAGCTTTCTTT. Its protein is CASRPPDTYEAFF.